This TCR beta chain was retrieved from a study of blood T cell repertoires in COVID-19. Study as a whole: Sites across the United States, Italy and Spain contributed samples from acute and convalescent COVID-19.

Enrolled through a virtual design, the participants were between about 18 and 89 years of age and came from fewer than 30 US areas. Produced via immunoSEQ multiplex PCR; TCRdb's table is partial and in-frame only. The profile shows about 370,000 clones, approximately 90% of them singletons. V lost 4 bases, J lost 2 bases, and 14 bases lay in between. The V gene's germline CDR1 is MGHDK and CDR2 SYGVNS. CDR3 length: 15 residues. Sequenced material: PBMCs or T cells enriched from blood (not recorded which). The TCR originated in a man younger than 30 who had recovered from COVID-19. The chain is built from TRBV25-1 and TRBJ1-1, with D tentatively TRBD1 (6 bases). The CDR3 sequence: CASSAQQGRNTEAFF. The CDR3 DNA is TGTGCCAGCAGTGCCCAACAGGGAAGAAACACTGAAGCTTTCTTT.